Listed below are T cell receptor beta chains from one sample, sequenced in a study of T-cell memory formation after mild COVID-19. TCRdb re-called the 5' RACE reads with MiXCR, one entry per CDR3 protein. The data contain approximately 65,000 distinct CDR3 sequences, about 9.4% of them singletons. Sequencing used PBMCs or a T cell subset sorted from them (not recorded which). The source is a young man who had mild COVID-19 (a few samples of this study predate the infection). Cell type and time point are not known. CDR3s include the opening cysteine and the closing phenylalanine or tryptophan. D genes are given only for firm matches. Where a row states a size, it is once, few, many or the class of an expanded clone; other rows omit it.

clone size	V gene	J gene	D gene	CDR3 protein	CDR3 DNA
many	TRBV6-5	TRBJ2-2	TRBD2	CASSYSVNSGVRELFF	TGTGCCAGCAGTTACTCTGTGAATAGCGGGGTCCGGGAGCTGTTTTTT
many	TRBV7-2	TRBJ2-3	.	CASSPRGPGGTDTQYF	TGTGCCAGCAGCCCGCGGGGTCCCGGGGGTACAGATACGCAGTATTTT
few	TRBV7-8	TRBJ1-6	.	CASSFSGENSPLHF	TGTGCCAGCAGCTTTTCAGGGGAAAATTCACCCCTCCACTTT
few	TRBV7-9	TRBJ2-5	.	CASSPGLVEETQYF	TGTGCCAGCAGCCCCGGGCTAGTCGAAGAGACCCAGTACTTC
many	TRBV7-3	TRBJ2-2	.	CASSLGVGTGELFF	TGTGCCAGCAGCTTAGGGGTCGGCACCGGGGAGCTGTTTTTT
few	TRBV6-5	TRBJ1-3	.	CVRPGGRGNTIYF	TGTGTCAGACCCGGGGGTCGGGGAAACACCATATATTTT
few	TRBV24-1	TRBJ2-1	TRBD1	CATTVPGQGLGGEQFF	TGTGCCACCACCGTCCCGGGACAGGGGTTGGGGGGTGAGCAGTTCTTC
few	TRBV18	TRBJ1-1	.	CASSPDPNTEAFF	TGTGCCAGCTCCCCCGACCCGAACACTGAAGCTTTCTTT
.	TRBV5-1	TRBJ1-2	TRBD1	CASSTGDRDGYTF	TGCGCCAGCAGCACAGGGGACCGGGATGGCTACACCTTC
once	TRBV20-1	TRBJ2-3	TRBD2	CSASLAGGNWDTQYF	TGCAGTGCTAGCCTAGCGGGGGGCAACTGGGATACGCAGTATTTT
.	TRBV3-1	TRBJ1-5	.	CASSLGWSNQPQHF	TGTGCCAGCAGCCTAGGATGGTCCAATCAGCCCCAGCATTTT
few	TRBV6-2/TRBV6-3	TRBJ2-2	.	CASRYHENTGELFF	TGTGCCAGCCGGTACCATGAGAACACCGGGGAGCTGTTTTTT
few	TRBV15	TRBJ1-2	.	CATSRAGFNYGYTF	TGTGCCACCAGCAGAGCCGGCTTTAACTATGGCTACACCTTC
many	TRBV4-3	TRBJ2-5	.	CASSQEPGPGGTQYF	TGCGCCAGCAGCCAAGAACCGGGACCTGGGGGGACCCAGTACTTC
.	TRBV5-1	TRBJ1-1	TRBD1	CASSLDRGGTEAFF	TGCGCCAGCAGCTTGGACAGGGGAGGCACTGAAGCTTTCTTT
.	TRBV11-2	TRBJ2-5	.	CASSARDVQETQYF	TGTGCCAGCAGCGCGAGGGACGTACAAGAGACCCAGTACTTC
.	TRBV6-5	TRBJ2-3	TRBD2	CASMRPGGGHSTDTQYF	TGTGCCAGCATGAGGCCCGGGGGGGGCCATAGCACAGATACGCAGTATTTT
few	TRBV5-5	TRBJ1-5	TRBD1	CASSSPDRGPQPQHF	TGTGCCAGCAGCTCGCCGGACAGGGGCCCTCAGCCCCAGCATTTT
many	TRBV29-1	TRBJ2-1	TRBD1	CSGDRGEGQFF	TGCAGCGGCGACAGGGGGGAGGGGCAGTTCTTC
.	TRBV5-1	TRBJ1-5	.	CASSLVPGMGNQPQHF	TGCGCCAGCAGCTTGGTCCCCGGGATGGGCAATCAGCCCCAGCATTTT
few	TRBV18	TRBJ1-2	.	CASVLRATNYGYTF	TGTGCCAGCGTCCTAAGGGCAACTAACTATGGCTACACCTTC
.	TRBV20-1	TRBJ1-2	TRBD1	CSARDRGRAGSGYTF	TGCAGTGCTAGGGACAGGGGGCGCGCGGGAAGTGGCTACACCTTC
.	TRBV6-2/TRBV6-3	TRBJ2-1	.	CASSYRLPTIYNEQFF	TGTGCCAGCAGTTATCGGCTACCGACCATATACAATGAGCAGTTCTTC
.	TRBV5-1	TRBJ1-3	.	CASSLDPVGNTIYF	TGCGCCAGCAGCTTGGACCCGGTTGGAAACACCATATATTTT
many	TRBV15	TRBJ2-1	TRBD2	CATSWRGRDNEQFF	TGTGCCACCAGCTGGCGGGGGAGAGACAATGAGCAGTTCTTC
many	TRBV18	TRBJ2-1	TRBD1	CASSLETGAHNEQFF	TGTGCCAGCTCTCTCGAGACAGGGGCTCACAATGAGCAGTTCTTC
many	TRBV20-1	TRBJ2-4	TRBD2	CSAPSGAHIQYF	TGCAGTGCCCCTAGCGGGGCCCACATTCAGTACTTC
.	TRBV6-5	TRBJ1-6	.	CASSYSPRGYGNSPLHF	TGTGCCAGCAGTTACAGTCCTCGGGGTTACGGTAATTCACCCCTCCACTTT
few	TRBV18	TRBJ2-7	TRBD2	CASSPSGAYEQYF	TGTGCCAGCTCACCAAGCGGGGCCTACGAGCAGTACTTC
few	TRBV11-2	TRBJ1-1	.	CASSSTRGNTEAFF	TGTGCCAGCAGTTCGACACGGGGGAACACTGAAGCTTTCTTT
.	TRBV5-1	TRBJ1-1	.	CASSLAGTARMNTEAFF	TGCGCCAGCAGCTTGGCGGGTACAGCTCGCATGAACACTGAAGCTTTCTTT
many	TRBV5-1	TRBJ1-1	.	CASSLDLGVEAFF	TGCGCCAGCAGCTTGGATCTGGGGGTGGAAGCTTTCTTT
many	TRBV7-2	TRBJ2-7	TRBD2	CASSFGLAAVYEQYF	TGTGCCAGCAGCTTCGGACTAGCGGCAGTTTACGAGCAGTACTTC
.	TRBV7-2	TRBJ2-5	.	CASSRSGPTAVETQYF	TGTGCCAGCAGTCGGTCCGGTCCCACTGCCGTCGAGACCCAGTACTTC
.	TRBV7-9	TRBJ2-5	TRBD2	CASSFVAGGQETQYF	TGTGCCAGCAGCTTTGTAGCGGGGGGCCAAGAGACCCAGTACTTC
many	TRBV20-1	TRBJ2-3	.	CKIAEPSTDTQYF	TGCAAAATAGCGGAACCTAGCACAGATACGCAGTATTTT
.	TRBV6-2/TRBV6-3	TRBJ1-5	.	CASSRGNSNQPQHF	TGTGCCAGCAGTCGGGGGAATAGCAATCAGCCCCAGCATTTT
few	TRBV7-2	TRBJ2-3	.	CASSLGLGSTDTQYF	TGTGCCAGCAGCTTGGGGCTGGGTAGCACAGATACGCAGTATTTT
many	TRBV7-2	TRBJ2-5	.	CASSSSQIQIQETQYF	TGTGCCAGCAGCTCATCTCAGATCCAAATACAAGAGACCCAGTACTTC